The source of this T cell receptor beta chain is a study of T cells in Graves' hyperthyroidism and ophthalmopathy. General study results and limits: Most clonotypes expanded in thyroid above 0.001 were likewise present in blood.

Using RNA transcripts as the source, TCR beta CDR3 regions were amplified. HTBI primers were the set used in a first-round RT-PCR of the TCR CDR3. One entry per CDR3 protein results from TCRdb running MiXCR on the multiplex PCR reads. The profile shows some 300,000 distinct CDR3 sequences, roughly a fifth of them singletons. This clonotype was counted between two and nine times. Its specificity is not known. This clonotype originated in a man in his fifties with Graves' ophthalmopathy. Specimen: blood.

The CDR3 DNA is TGCAGTCCCGGGAGGGAAACGGTAAATGAGCAGTTCTTC. It translates to CSPGRETVNEQFF. This chain connects TRBV20-1 to TRBJ2-1; TRBD2 matches 8 bases. Trimming removed 8 bases from V and 7 bases from J; junction bases left unmatched: 10. CDR1 DFQATT and CDR2 SNEGSKA come from the germline V gene (reference sequence). The CDR3 sequence is 13 residues long.